This TCR beta chain comes out of a study of OX40 agonist ivuxolimab in advanced cancers. Study findings and constraints: CD4+ and CD8+ T cells in blood underwent clonal expansion by week 6 at 0.1 to 3.0 mg/kg.

Generated by immunoSEQ multiplex PCR, the TCRdb table keeps only in-frame clones and is missing some. Altogether about 50,000 clones are present, nearly 95% being singletons, with the ten largest covering approximately 6.8%. This clone has a single count. The antigen is unknown. The CDR3 covers 14 residues. Looked up from germline, CDR1 is MGHDK and CDR2 is SYGVNS. V trimming: 5 bases; J trimming: 4 bases; junction bases outside the gene matches: 5. The receptor was isolated from an adult with an advanced solid tumor such as melanoma, head and neck, liver or kidney cancer. The specimen comprised CD4+ or CD8+ T cells sorted from blood, sampled in a trial of the OX40 agonist ivuxolimab. The rearrangement uses TRBV25-1 and TRBJ1-1, with 9 nucleotides matching TRBD1. DNA for the CDR3: TGTGCCAGCAGTCGACGGACAGGGGTCACTGAAGCTTTCTTT. The encoded protein is CASSRRTGVTEAFF.